Detailed here is one T cell receptor (beta chain). The data stem from a study of patients and donors after allogeneic stem cell transplantation. MiXCR, run by TCRdb on the RT-PCR reads, gives a single entry per CDR3 protein. Of approximately 430,000 distinct CDR3 sequences listed, about a sixth are singletons. V was cut by 6 bases and J by 7 bases, with 10 bases left in between. CDR1 ENHRY and CDR2 SYGVKD come from the germline V gene. This CDR3 region has 13 residues. Material for sequencing was blood, either unsorted or a sorted T cell fraction (not recorded which). This chain links TRBV10-3 with TRBJ1-6; a possible D gene is TRBD1 (6 bases). The sequence came from a human donor who was either an allogeneic HSCT recipient or a stem cell or donor lymphocyte infusion donor (not recorded which). It is not recorded whose cells these are; they may come from a transplant donor. The CDR3, as DNA: TGTGCCATCAGAACAGGGCGGAATTCACCCCTCCACTTT. Translating gives CAIRTGRNSPLHF.